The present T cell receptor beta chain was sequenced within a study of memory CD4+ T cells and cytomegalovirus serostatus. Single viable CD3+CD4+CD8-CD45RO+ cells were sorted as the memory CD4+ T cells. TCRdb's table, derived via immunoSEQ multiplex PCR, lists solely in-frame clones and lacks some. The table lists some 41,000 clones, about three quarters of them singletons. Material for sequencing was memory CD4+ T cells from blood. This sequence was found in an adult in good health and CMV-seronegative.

CDR3 loop: CASSETGGRETQYF. In nucleotides, the CDR3 is TGCGCCAGCAGCGAAACAGGGGGCCGGGAGACCCAGTACTTC. The chain carries TRBV5-1 and TRBJ2-5, with 9 bases fitting TRBD1. Germline V CDR1 and CDR2: SGHRS, YFSETQ. V shed 4 bases and J 5 bases; nucleotides not matched to a gene: 6. This CDR3 has 14 amino acids.